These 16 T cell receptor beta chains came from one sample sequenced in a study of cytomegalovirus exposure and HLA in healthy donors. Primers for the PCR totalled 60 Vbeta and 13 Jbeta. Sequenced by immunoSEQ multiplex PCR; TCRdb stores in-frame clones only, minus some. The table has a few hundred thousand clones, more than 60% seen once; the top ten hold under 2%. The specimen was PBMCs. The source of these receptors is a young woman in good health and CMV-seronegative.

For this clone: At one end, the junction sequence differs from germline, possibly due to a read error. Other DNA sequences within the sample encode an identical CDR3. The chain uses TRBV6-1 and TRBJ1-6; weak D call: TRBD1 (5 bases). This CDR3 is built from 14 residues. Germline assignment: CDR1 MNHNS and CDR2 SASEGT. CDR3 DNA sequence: TGTGACAGCAGTGAAGGCCAGGGCGTCTCACCCCTCCACTTT. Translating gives CDSSEGQGVSPLHF.

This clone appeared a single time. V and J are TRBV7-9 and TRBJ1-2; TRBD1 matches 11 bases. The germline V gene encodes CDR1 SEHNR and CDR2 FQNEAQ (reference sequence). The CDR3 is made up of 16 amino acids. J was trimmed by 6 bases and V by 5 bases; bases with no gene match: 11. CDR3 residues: CASSPPGQGALNGYTF. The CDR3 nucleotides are TGTGCCAGCAGCCCTCCCGGACAGGGGGCGTTAAATGGCTACACCTTC. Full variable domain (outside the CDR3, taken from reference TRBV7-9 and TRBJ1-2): DTGVSQNPRHKITKRGQNVTFRCDPISEHNRLYWYRQTLGQGPEFLTYFQNEAQLEKSRLLSDRFSAERPKGSFSTLEIQRTEQGDSAMYLCASSPPGQGALNGYTFGSGTRLTVV.

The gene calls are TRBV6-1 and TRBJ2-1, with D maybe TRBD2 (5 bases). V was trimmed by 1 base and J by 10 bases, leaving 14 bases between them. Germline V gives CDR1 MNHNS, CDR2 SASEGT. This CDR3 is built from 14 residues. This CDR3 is CASSEGLPPSEQFF. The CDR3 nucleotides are TGTGCCAGCAGTGAAGGACTTCCCCCTAGCGAGCAGTTCTTC.

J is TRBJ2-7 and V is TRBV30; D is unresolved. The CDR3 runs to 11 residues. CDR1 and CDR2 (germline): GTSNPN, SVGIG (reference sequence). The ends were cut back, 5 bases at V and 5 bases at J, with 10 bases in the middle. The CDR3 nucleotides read TGTGCCTGGGTGGCCCTGAACGAGCAGTACTTC. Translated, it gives CAWVALNEQYF. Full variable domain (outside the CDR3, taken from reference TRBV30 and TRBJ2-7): SQTIHQWPATLVQPVGSPLSLECTVEGTSNPNLYWYRQAAGRGLQLLFYSVGIGQISSEVPQNLSASRPQDRQFILSSKKLLLSDSGFYLCAWVALNEQYFGPGTRLTVT.

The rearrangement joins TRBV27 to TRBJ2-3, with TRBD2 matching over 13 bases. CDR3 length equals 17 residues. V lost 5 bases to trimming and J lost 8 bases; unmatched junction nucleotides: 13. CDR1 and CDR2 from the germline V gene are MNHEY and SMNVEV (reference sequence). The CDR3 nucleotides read TGTGCCAGCAGTCCAGGACTAGCGGGGGCCGCCTGGGGTACGCAGTATTTT. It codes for CASSPGLAGAAWGTQYF.

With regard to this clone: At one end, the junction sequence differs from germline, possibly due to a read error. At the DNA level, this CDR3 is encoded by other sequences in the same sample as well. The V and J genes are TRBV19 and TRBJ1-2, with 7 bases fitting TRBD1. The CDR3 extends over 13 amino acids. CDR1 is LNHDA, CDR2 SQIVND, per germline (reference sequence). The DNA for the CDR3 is TGTGCCAGTAGTACCAGACAGGGCTATGGCTACACTTTC. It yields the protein CASSTRQGYGYTF.

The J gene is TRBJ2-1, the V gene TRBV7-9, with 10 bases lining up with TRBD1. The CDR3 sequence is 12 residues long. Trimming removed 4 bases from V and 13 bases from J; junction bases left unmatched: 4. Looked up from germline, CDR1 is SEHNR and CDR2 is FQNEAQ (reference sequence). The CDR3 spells CASSSGTGEQFF. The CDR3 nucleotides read TGTGCCAGCAGCTCCGGGACAGGGGAACAGTTCTTC.

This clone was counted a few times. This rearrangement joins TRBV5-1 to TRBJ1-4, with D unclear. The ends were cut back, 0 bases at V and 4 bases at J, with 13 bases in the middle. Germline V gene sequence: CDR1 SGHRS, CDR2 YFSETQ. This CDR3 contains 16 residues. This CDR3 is CASSLGELSGNEKLFF. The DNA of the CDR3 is TGCGCCAGCAGCTTGGGCGAGCTCTCGGGTAATGAAAAACTGTTTTTT.

CDR3 sequence: CASHVSAGGARAFF. CDR3 nucleotide sequence: TGTGCCAGCCACGTATCCGCAGGGGGCGCGAGAGCTTTCTTT. The rearrangement uses TRBV6-5 and TRBJ1-1; 8 bases map to TRBD1. The germline V gene has CDR1 MNHEY and CDR2 SVGAGI. The CDR3 totals 14 residues. Trimming at V came to 8 bases and at J to 10 bases, leaving 15 bases not matched to a gene.

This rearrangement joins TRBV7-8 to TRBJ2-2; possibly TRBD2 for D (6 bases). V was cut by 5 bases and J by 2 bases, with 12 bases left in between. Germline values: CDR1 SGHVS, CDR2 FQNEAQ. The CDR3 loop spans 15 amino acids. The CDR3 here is CASSLLTSNTGELFF. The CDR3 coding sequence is TGTGCCAGCAGCCTCCTGACTAGTAACACCGGGGAGCTGTTTTTT.

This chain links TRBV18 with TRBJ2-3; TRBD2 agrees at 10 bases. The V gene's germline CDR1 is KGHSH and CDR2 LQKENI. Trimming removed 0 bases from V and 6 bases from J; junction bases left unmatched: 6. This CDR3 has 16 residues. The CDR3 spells CASSPPLLAGKDTQYF. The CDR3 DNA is TGTGCCAGCTCACCACCGTTACTAGCGGGGAAGGATACGCAGTATTTT.

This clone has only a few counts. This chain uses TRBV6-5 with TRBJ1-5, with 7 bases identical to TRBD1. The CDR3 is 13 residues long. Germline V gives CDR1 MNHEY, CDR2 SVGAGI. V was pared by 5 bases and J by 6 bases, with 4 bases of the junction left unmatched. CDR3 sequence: CASSPQGGQPQHF. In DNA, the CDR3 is TGTGCCAGCAGTCCTCAGGGGGGTCAGCCCCAGCATTTT.

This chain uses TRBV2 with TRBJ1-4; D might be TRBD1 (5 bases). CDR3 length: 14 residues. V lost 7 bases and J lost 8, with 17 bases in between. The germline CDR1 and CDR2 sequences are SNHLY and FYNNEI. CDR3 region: CASKDSYEGEKLFF. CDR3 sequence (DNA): TGTGCCAGCAAAGACAGCTACGAAGGGGAAAAACTGTTTTTT.

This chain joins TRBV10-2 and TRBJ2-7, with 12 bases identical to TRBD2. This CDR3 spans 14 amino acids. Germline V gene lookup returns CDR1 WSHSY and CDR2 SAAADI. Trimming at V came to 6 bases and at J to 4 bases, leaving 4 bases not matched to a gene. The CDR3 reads CASRSTSGRYEQYF. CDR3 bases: TGCGCCAGCAGGTCGACTAGCGGGAGATACGAGCAGTACTTC.

DNA of the CDR3: TGTGCCAGCAGGGGACAGGGCTACAATGAGCAGTTCTTC. Protein: CASRGQGYNEQFF. This sequence joins TRBV6-1 and TRBJ2-1; TRBD1 matches 9 bases. The ends lost 6 bases at V and 3 bases at J; junction bases unmatched: 0. CDR3 length equals 13 residues. Germline V CDR1 and CDR2: MNHNS, SASEGT.

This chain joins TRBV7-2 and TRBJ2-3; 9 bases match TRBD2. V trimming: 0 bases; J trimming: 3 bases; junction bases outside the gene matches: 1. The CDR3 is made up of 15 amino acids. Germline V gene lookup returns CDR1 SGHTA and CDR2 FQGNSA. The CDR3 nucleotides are TGTGCCAGCAGCTTAGCCAGCGGGGGGACAGATACGCAGTATTTT. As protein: CASSLASGGTDTQYF. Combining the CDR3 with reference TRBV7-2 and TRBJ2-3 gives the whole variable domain GAGVSQSPSNKVTEKGKDVELRCDPISGHTALYWYRQSLGQGLEFLIYFQGNSAPDKSGLPSDRFSAERTGGSVSTLTIQRTQQEDSAVYLCASSLASGGTDTQYFGPGTRLTVL.